One TCR beta chain is described in this entry. J gave up 7 bases and V 5 bases, and 2 bases lay outside the gene matches. The CDR3 runs 12 residues. CDR1 MNHEY and CDR2 SVGEGT come from the germline V gene. Sequencing was performed with immunoSEQ multiplex PCR; in TCRdb, only in-frame clones are kept and a portion is missing. The sample has 40,000 to 50,000 clones, roughly 88% seen once; the top ten hold approximately 15%. The source of the sample is a study of blood T cell repertoires in COVID-19. Study-wide background: T cells, B-cell-depleted T cells, or PBMCs supplied cDNA or gDNA.

This chain uses TRBV6-2 or TRBV6-3 with TRBJ1-5; TRBD1 aligns across 7 bases. The clonotype was recovered from a human donor in a cohort sampled during active COVID-19. The sample taken for sequencing was peripheral blood. CDR3 coding DNA: TGTGCCAGCAGTCCAGGGGGGCAGCCCCAGCATTTT. Amino acids: CASSPGGQPQHF.